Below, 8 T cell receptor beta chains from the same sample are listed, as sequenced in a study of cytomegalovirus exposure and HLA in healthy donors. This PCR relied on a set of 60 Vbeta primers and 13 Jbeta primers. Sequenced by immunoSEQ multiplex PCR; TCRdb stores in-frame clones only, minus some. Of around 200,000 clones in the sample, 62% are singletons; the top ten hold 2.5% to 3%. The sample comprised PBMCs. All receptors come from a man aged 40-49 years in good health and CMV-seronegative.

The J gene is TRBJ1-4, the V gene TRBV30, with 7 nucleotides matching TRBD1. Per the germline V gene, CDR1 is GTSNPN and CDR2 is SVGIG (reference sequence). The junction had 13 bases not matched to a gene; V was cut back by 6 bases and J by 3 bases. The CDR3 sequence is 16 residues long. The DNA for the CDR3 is TGTGCCTGTCGGAGGGGGCTTCTTCCGGCTAATGAAAAACTGTTTTTT. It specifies CACRRGLLPANEKLFF.

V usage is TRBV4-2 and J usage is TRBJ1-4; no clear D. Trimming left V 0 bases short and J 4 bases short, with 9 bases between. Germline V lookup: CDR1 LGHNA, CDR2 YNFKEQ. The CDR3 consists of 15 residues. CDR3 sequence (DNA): TGTGCCAGCAGCCAAGATCGGCAGGTTAATGAAAAACTGTTTTTT. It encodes CASSQDRQVNEKLFF.

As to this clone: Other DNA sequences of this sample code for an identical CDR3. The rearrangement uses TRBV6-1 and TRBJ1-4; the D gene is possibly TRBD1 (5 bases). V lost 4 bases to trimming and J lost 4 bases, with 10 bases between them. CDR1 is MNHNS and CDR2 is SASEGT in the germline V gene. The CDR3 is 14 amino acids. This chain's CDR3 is CASSVGGYNEKLFF. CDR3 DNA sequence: TGTGCCAGCAGTGTCGGGGGATATAATGAAAAACTGTTTTTT.

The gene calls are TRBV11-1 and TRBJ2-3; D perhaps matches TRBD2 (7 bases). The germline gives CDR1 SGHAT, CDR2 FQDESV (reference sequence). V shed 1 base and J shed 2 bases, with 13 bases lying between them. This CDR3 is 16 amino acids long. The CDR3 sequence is CASSLGGGANTDTQYF. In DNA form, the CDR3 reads TGTGCCAGCAGCTTAGGGGGGGGCGCGAACACAGATACGCAGTATTTT.

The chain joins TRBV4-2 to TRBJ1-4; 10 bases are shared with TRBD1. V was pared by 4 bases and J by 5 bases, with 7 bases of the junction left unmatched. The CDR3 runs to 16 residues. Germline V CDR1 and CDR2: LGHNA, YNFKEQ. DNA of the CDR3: TGTGCCAGCAGCCCGGCGCCGGGACAGGGGAATGAAAAACTGTTTTTT. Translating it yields CASSPAPGQGNEKLFF.

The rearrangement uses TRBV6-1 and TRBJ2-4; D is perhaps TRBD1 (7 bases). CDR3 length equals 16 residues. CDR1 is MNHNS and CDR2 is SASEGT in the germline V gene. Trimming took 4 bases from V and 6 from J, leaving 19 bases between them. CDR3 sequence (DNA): TGTGCCAGCAGTGGGGTCAGGGGGGAAGGTAGAAACATTCAGTACTTC. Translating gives CASSGVRGEGRNIQYF.

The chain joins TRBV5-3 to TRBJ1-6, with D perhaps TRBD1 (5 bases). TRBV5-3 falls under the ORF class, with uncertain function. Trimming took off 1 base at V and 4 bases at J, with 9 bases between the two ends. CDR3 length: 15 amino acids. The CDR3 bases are TGTGCCAGAAGCTTGACAGGACCGTATAATTCACCCCTCCACTTT. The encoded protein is CARSLTGPYNSPLHF.

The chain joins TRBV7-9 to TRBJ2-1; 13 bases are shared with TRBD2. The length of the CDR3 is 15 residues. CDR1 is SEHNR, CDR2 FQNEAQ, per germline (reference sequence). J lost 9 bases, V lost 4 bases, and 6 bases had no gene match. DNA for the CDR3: TGTGCCAGCAGCTCACTAGCGGGGGGGCTTGGTGAGCAGTTCTTC. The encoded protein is CASSSLAGGLGEQFF.